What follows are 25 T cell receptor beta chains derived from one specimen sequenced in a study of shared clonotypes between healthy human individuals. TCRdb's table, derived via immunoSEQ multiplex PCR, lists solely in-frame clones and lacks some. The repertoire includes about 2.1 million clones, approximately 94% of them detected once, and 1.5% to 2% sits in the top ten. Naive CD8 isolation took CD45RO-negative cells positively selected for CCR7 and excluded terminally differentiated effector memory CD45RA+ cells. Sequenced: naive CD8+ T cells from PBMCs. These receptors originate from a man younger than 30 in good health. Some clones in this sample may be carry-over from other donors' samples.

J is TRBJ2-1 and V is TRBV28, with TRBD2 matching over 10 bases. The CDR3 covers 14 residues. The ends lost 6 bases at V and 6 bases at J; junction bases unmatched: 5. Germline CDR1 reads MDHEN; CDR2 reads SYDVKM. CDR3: CASRNSGRPNEQFF. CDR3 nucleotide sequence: TGTGCCAGCAGAAATAGCGGGAGGCCCAATGAGCAGTTCTTC.

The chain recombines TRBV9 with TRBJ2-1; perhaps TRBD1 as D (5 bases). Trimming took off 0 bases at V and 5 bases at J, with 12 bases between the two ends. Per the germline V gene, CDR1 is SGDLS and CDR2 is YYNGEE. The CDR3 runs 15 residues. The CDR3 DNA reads TGTGCCAGCAGCGTAGGGGCAGGGTTAGACAATGAGCAGTTCTTC. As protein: CASSVGAGLDNEQFF. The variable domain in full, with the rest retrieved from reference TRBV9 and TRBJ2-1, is DSGVTQTPKHLITATGQRVTLRCSPRSGDLSVYWYQQSLDQGLQFLIQYYNGEERAKGNILERFSAQQFPDLHSELNLSSLELGDSALYFCASSVGAGLDNEQFFGPGTRLTVL.

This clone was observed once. CDR3 sequence: CASTAGQGDMNTEAFF. The CDR3 region has the DNA TGTGCCAGCACCGCGGGACAGGGGGATATGAACACTGAAGCTTTCTTT. The genes are TRBV5-6 and TRBJ1-1, with 11 bases matching TRBD1. Trimming took 6 bases from V and 0 from J; bases not matched to a gene: 7. This CDR3 is built from 16 residues. Germline CDR1 is SGHDT and CDR2 is YYEEEE.

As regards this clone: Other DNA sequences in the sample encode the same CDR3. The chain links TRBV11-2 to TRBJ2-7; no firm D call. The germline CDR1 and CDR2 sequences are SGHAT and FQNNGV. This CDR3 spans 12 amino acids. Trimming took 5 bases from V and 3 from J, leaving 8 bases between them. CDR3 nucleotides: TGTGCCAGCAGCCTTAGCCGCTACGAGCAGTACTTC. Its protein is CASSLSRYEQYF.

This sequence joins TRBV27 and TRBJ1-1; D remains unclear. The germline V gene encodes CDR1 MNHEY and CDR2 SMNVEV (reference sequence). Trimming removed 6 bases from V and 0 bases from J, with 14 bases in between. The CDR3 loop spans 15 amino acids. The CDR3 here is CASRSRGRMNTEAFF. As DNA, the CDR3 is TGTGCCAGCAGATCTCGAGGGCGGATGAACACTGAAGCTTTCTTT.

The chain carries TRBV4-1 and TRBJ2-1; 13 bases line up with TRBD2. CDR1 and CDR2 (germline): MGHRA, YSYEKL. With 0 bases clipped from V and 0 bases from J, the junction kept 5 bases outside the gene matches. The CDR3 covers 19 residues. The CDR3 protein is CASSQDRLAGGLSYNEQFF. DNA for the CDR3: TGCGCCAGCAGCCAAGATAGACTAGCGGGAGGCCTCTCCTACAATGAGCAGTTCTTC.

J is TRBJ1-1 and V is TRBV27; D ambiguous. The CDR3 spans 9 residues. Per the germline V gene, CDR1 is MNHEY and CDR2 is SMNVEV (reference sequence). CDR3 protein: CVHHTEAFF. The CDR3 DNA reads TGTGTACATCACACTGAAGCTTTCTTT.

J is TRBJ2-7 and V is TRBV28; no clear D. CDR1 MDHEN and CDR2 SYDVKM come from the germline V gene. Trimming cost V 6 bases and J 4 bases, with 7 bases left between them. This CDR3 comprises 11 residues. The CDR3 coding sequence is TGTGCCAGCAGACGCCAATACGAGCAGTACTTC. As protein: CASRRQYEQYF.

The CDR3 DNA is TGTGCCAGCAGTGAAGGCTGGGGAACTACTAATGAAAAACTGTTTTTT. It specifies CASSEGWGTTNEKLFF. This sequence joins TRBV6-1 and TRBJ1-4; no clear D. Trimming stripped 1 base from V and 2 bases from J, with 11 bases between. This CDR3 has 16 amino acids. Per the germline V gene, CDR1 is MNHNS and CDR2 is SASEGT.

CDR3 in DNA: TGTGCCAGCAGCTTAGAGCAGGGCCCAAGCTCCTACAATGAGCAGTTCTTC. Its translation is CASSLEQGPSSYNEQFF. V gene TRBV7-6 combines with J gene TRBJ2-1; maybe TRBD1 (5 bases). Germline V gene data show CDR1 as SGHVS and CDR2 as FNYEAQ. The V end lost 1 base, the J end lost 0 bases, and 13 bases lay between the germline ends. The length of the CDR3 is 17 residues.

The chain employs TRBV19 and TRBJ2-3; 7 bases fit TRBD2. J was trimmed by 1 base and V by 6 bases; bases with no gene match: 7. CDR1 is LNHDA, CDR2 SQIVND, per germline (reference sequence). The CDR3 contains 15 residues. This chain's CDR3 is CASRKRDFGTDTQYF. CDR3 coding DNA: TGTGCCAGTAGGAAGCGGGATTTTGGCACAGATACGCAGTATTTT.

The chain's CDR3 is CASSLRGSKNIQYF. For the CDR3, the DNA is TGTGCCAGCAGTTTGAGGGGATCCAAAAACATTCAGTACTTC. The rearrangement links TRBV27 to TRBJ2-4; D possibly uses TRBD1 or TRBD2 (5 bases each). The CDR3 covers 14 residues. CDR1 MNHEY and CDR2 SMNVEV come from the germline V gene (reference sequence). With 3 bases removed from V and 2 bases from J, the gap between germline ends came to 8 bases.

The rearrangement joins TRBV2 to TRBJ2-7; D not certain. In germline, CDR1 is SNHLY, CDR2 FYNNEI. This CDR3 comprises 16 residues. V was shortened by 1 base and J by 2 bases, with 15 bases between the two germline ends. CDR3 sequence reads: CASSEGSPGRTYEQYF. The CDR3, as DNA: TGTGCCAGCAGTGAAGGGTCCCCGGGCCGAACCTACGAGCAGTACTTC.

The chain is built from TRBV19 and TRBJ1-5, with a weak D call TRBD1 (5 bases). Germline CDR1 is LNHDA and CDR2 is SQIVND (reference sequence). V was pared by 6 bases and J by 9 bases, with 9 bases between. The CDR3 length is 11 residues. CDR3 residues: CASSPGGPQHF. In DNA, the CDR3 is TGTGCCAGTAGCCCGGGGGGGCCCCAGCATTTT. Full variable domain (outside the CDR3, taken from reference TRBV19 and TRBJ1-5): DGGITQSPKYLFRKEGQNVTLSCEQNLNHDAMYWYRQDPGQGLRLIYYSQIVNDFQKGDIAEGYSVSREKKESFPLTVTSAQKNPTAFYLCASSPGGPQHFGDGTRLSIL.

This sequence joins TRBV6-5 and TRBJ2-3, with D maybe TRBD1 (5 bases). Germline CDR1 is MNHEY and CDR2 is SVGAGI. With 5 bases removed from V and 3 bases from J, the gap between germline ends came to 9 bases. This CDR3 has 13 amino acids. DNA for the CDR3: TGTGCCAGCAGTATTGCAGGGACAGATACGCAGTATTTT. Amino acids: CASSIAGTDTQYF.

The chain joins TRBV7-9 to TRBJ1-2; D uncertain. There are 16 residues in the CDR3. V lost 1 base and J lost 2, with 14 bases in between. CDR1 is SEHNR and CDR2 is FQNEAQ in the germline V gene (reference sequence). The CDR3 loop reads CASSLGLGRVNYGYTF. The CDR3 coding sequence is TGTGCCAGCAGCTTAGGTCTGGGAAGGGTAAACTATGGCTACACCTTC.

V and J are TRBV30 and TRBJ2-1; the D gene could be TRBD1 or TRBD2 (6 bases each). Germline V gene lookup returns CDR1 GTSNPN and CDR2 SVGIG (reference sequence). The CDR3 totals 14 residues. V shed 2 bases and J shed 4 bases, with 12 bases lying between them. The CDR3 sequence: CAWSRGEGYNEQFF. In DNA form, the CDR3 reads TGTGCCTGGAGTAGGGGGGAAGGGTACAATGAGCAGTTCTTC.

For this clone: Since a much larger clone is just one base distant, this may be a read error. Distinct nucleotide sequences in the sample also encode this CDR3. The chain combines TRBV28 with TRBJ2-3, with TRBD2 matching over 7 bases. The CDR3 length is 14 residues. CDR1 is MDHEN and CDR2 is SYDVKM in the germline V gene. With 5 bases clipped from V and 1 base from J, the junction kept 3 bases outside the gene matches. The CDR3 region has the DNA TGTGCCAGCAGTGCAACTAGCGGCACAGATACGCAGTATTTT. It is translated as CASSATSGTDTQYF.

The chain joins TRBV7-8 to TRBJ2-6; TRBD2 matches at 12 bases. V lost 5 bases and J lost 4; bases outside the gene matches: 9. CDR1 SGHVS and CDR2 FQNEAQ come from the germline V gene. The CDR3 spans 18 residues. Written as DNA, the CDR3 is TGTGCCAGCAGCCCGGCCGGGACTAGCGGGCCGGGGGCCAACGTCCTGACTTTC. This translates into CASSPAGTSGPGANVLTF.

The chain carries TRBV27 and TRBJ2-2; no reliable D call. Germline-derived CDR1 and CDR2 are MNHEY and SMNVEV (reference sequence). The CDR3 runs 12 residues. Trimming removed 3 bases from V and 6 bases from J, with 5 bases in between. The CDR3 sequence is CASSFGPGELFF. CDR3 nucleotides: TGTGCCAGCAGTTTTGGTCCCGGGGAGCTGTTTTTT.

The CDR3 DNA follows: TGTGCCAGCAGTCTACTATACGTTCGAGCTAGCAGAGATCAAGAGACCCAGTACTTC. It is translated as CASSLLYVRASRDQETQYF. V usage is TRBV27 and J usage is TRBJ2-5; possibly TRBD2 for D (5 bases). V lost 5 bases, J lost 2 bases, and 27 bases lay in between. The CDR3 runs to 19 residues. Germline CDR1 MNHEY, CDR2 SMNVEV (reference sequence).

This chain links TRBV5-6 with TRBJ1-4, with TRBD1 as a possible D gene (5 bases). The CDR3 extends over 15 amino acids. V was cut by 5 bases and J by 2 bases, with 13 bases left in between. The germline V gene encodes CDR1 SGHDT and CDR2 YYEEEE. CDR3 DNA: TGTGCCAGCAGGCCTACAGGTTCGACTAATGAAAAACTGTTTTTT. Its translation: CASRPTGSTNEKLFF.

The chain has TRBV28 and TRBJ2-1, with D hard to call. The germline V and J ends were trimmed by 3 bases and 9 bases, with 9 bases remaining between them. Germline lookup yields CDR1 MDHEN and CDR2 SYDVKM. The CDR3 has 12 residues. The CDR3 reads CASSFVITEQFF. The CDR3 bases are TGTGCCAGCAGTTTTGTTATAACTGAGCAGTTCTTC.

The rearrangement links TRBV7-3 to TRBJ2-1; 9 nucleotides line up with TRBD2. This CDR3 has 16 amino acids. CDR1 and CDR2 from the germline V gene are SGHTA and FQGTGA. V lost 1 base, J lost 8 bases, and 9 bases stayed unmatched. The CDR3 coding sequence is TGTGCCAGCAGCTTAAGGGTTGGGCCTAGCGGGGATGAGCAGTTCTTC. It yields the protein CASSLRVGPSGDEQFF.

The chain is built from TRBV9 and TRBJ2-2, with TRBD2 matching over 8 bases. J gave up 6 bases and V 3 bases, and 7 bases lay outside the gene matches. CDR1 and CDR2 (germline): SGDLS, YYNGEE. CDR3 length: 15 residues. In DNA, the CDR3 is TGTGCCAGCAGCGGGGCGGGAGGCCGGGCCGGGGAGCTGTTTTTT. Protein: CASSGAGGRAGELFF.